This T cell receptor (beta chain) came from a study of T cell repertoires in cytomegalovirus infection. On the study more broadly: Public TCR beta signatures marked donors with CMV infection and the matching HLA.

TCRdb reanalysed the reads using MiXCR and keeps one entry per CDR3 protein. This sample yields around 280,000 distinct CDR3 sequences, of which about a tenth are seen a single time; around 2.4% belongs to the top ten. Study results and limitations: The study identified carriers of CMV plus the relevant HLA from cumulative public TCR beta family frequency.

Ten or more counts support this clonotype. The antigen is undetermined. The CDR3 runs to 17 residues. Trimming took 5 bases from V and 4 from J; bases not matched to a gene: 14. Sequencing was done on a sample of PBMCs. This receptor was obtained from a human donor in good health (CMV status not recorded). Some clones in this sample may be carry-over from other donors' samples. V is TRBV12-3 or TRBV12-4 and J is TRBJ1-1; 9 bases align to TRBD1. Here the CDR3 reads CASSPLRTGVGGTEAFF. CDR3 nucleotides: TGTGCCAGCAGTCCTCTCCGGACAGGGGTCGGGGGCACTGAAGCTTTCTTT.